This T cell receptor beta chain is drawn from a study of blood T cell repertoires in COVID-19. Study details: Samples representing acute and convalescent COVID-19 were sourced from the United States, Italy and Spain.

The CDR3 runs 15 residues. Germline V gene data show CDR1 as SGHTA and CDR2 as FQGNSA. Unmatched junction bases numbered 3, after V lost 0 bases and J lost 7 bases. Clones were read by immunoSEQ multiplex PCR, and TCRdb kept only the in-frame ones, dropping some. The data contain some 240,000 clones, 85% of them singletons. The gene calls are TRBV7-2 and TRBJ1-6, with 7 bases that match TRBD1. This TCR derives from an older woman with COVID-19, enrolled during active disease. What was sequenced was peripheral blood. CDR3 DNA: TGTGCCAGCAGCTTAGCGGGACAGACCAATTCACCCCTCCACTTT. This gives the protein CASSLAGQTNSPLHF.